Sequencing of this TCR beta chain was carried out in a study of blood T cell repertoires in COVID-19. Study-level background: Some COVID-19 samples were acute and others convalescent; all came from the United States, Italy and Spain. The analysed material was cDNA or gDNA that came from T cells, B-cell-depleted T cells, or PBMCs.

The CDR3 loop spans 16 amino acids. Germline V CDR1 and CDR2: MGHRA, YSYEKL. The V and J ends lost 0 bases and 2 bases respectively, with 10 bases between them. Under the authors' procedure: Using reference gene primer amplification, nucleated cell counts were estimated. Assay used: immunoSEQ multiplex PCR; TCRdb lists only in-frame clones, some missing. For V, J and clone size, that table is used; D and trimming come from the DNA. This repertoire shows 15,000 to 20,000 clones, roughly 75% found once; its top ten account for less than 25%. This receptor was obtained from a man in his 60s with active or convalescent COVID-19. Sequenced input: peripheral blood. This chain uses TRBV4-1 with TRBJ2-2; D is uncertain. The CDR3 nucleotides are TGCGCCAGCAGCCAAGAAGGCGGCCGTAACACCGGGGAGCTGTTTTTT. This encodes CASSQEGGRNTGELFF.